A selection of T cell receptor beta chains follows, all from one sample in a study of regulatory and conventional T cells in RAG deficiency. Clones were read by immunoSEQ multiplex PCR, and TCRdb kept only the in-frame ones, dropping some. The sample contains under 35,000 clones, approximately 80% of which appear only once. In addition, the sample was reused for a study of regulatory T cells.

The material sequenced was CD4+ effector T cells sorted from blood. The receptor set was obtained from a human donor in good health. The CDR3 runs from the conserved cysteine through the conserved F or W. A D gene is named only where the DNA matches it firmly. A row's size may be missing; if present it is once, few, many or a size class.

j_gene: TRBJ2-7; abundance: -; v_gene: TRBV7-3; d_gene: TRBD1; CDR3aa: CASSSDRGDEQYF; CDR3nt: TGTGCCAGCAGCTCCGACAGGGGGGACGAGCAGTACTTC
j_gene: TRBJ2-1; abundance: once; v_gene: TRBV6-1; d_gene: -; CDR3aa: CASSDPRRARIYEQFF; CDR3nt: TGTGCCAGCAGTGACCCTCGGCGGGCACGAATATATGAGCAGTTCTTC
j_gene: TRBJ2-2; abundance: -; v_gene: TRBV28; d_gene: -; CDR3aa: CASRDSKRNTGELFF; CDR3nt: TGTGCCAGCAGAGACAGTAAAAGGAACACCGGGGAGCTGTTTTTT
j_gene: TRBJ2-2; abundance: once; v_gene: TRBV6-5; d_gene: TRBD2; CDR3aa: CASNNGGLGTGELFF; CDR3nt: TGTGCCAGCAACAACGGGGGACTAGGAACCGGGGAGCTGTTTTTT
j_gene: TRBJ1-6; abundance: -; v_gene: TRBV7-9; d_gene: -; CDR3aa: CASSLGMGHLNSPLHF; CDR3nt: TGTGCCAGCAGCTTAGGAATGGGACACCTTAATTCACCCCTCCACTTT
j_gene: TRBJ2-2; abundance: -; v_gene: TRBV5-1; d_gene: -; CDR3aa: CASSFEPGNTGELFF; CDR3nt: TGCGCCAGCAGCTTCGAGCCGGGGAACACCGGGGAGCTGTTTTTT
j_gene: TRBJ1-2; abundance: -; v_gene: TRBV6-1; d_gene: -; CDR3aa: CASSELVGYGYTF; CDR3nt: TGTGCCAGCAGTGAATTGGTCGGTTATGGCTACACCTTC
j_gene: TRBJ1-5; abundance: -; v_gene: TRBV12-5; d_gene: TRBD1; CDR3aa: CASGSHRQGLNQPQHF; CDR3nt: TGTGCTAGTGGTTCACACCGACAGGGGCTCAATCAGCCCCAGCATTTT
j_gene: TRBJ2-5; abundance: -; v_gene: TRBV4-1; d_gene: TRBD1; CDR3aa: CASSQAGGGETQYF; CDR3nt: TGCGCCAGCAGCCAAGCAGGGGGCGGAGAGACCCAGTACTTC
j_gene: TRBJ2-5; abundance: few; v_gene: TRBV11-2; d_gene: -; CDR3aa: CASSLVALSQETQYF; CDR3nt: TGTGCCAGCAGCTTAGTAGCACTGTCCCAAGAGACCCAGTACTTC
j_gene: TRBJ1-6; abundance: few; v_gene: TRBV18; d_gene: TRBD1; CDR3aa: CASSPRDRGNSPLHF; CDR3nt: TGTGCCAGCTCACCAAGGGACAGGGGTAATTCACCCCTCCACTTT
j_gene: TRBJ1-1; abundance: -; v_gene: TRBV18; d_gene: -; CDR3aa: CASSVEGRGLGTEAFF; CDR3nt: TGTGCCAGCTCCGTCGAGGGTCGGGGTCTGGGCACTGAAGCTTTCTTT
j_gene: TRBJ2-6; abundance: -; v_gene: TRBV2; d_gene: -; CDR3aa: CASKRGERANVLTF; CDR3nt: TGTGCCAGCAAAAGGGGTGAAAGGGCCAACGTCCTGACTTTC
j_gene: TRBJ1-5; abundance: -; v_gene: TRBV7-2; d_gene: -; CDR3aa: CASSFKNQPQHF; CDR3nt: TGTGCCAGCAGCTTCAAGAATCAGCCCCAGCATTTT
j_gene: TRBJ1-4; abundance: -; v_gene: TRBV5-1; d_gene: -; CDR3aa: CASSSGTVNEKLFF; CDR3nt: TGCGCCAGCTCTTCCGGAACGGTGAATGAAAAACTGTTTTTT
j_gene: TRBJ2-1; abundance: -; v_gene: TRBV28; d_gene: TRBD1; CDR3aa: CAICTSLGTAPRNEQFF; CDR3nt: TGTGCCATCTGCACATCCTTGGGGACAGCCCCGCGCAATGAGCAGTTCTTC
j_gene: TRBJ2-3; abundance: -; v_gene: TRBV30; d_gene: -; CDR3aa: CAWSVGGARTDTQYF; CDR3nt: TGTGCCTGGAGTGTAGGCGGTGCGCGCACAGATACGCAGTATTTT
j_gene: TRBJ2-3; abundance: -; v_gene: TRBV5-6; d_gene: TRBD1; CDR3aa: CASTTGGLAQYF; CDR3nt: TGTGCCAGCACCACAGGGGGCTTGGCGCAGTATTTT
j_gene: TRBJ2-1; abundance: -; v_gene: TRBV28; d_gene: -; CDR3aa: CASSPGTVTSSYNEQFF; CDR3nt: TGTGCCAGCAGCCCTGGGACCGTAACTAGCTCCTACAATGAGCAGTTCTTC
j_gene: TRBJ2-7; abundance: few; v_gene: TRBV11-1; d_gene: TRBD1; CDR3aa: CASSQDRAEQYF; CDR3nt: TGTGCCAGCAGCCAAGACAGGGCCGAGCAGTACTTC
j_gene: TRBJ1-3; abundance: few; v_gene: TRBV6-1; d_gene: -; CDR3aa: CASSQDFSGNTIYF; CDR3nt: TGTGCCAGCAGTCAAGATTTCTCTGGAAACACCATATATTTT
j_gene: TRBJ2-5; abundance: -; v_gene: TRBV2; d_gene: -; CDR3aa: CASSRYIAAETQYF; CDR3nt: TGTGCCAGCAGCAGGTATATAGCGGCGGAGACCCAGTACTTC
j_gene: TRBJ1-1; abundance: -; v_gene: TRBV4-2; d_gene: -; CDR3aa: CASSQGHRNTEAFF; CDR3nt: TGTGCCAGCAGCCAAGGCCACAGGAACACTGAAGCTTTCTTT
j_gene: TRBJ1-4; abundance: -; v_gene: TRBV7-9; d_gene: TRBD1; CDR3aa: CASSSQGALNEKLFF; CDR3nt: TGTGCCAGCAGCTCACAGGGGGCGCTTAATGAAAAACTGTTTTTT
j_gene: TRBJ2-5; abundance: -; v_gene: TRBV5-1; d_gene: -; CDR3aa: CASAIPGPQYF; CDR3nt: TGCGCCAGCGCGATCCCGGGTCCCCAGTACTTC
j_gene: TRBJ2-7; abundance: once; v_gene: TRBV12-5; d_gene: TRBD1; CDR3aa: CASRDRHHEQYF; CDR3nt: TGTGCTAGTCGGGACAGGCACCACGAGCAGTACTTC
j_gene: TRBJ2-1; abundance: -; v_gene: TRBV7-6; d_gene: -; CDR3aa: CASSQGSRVGEQFF; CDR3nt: TGTGCCAGCAGCCAGGGCTCGAGGGTTGGTGAGCAGTTCTTC
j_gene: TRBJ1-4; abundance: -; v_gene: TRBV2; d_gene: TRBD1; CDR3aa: CASRRQGVDEKLFF; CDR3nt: TGTGCCAGCAGGCGACAGGGGGTGGATGAAAAACTGTTTTTT
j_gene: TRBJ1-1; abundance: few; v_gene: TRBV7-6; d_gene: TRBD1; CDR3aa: CASSLDREGTEAFF; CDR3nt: TGTGCCAGCAGCTTGGACAGGGAGGGCACTGAAGCTTTCTTT
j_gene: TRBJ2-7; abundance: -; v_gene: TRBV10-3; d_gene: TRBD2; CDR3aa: CASGRSSGDEQYF; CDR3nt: TGTGCCAGCGGGAGGAGTAGCGGCGACGAGCAGTACTTC